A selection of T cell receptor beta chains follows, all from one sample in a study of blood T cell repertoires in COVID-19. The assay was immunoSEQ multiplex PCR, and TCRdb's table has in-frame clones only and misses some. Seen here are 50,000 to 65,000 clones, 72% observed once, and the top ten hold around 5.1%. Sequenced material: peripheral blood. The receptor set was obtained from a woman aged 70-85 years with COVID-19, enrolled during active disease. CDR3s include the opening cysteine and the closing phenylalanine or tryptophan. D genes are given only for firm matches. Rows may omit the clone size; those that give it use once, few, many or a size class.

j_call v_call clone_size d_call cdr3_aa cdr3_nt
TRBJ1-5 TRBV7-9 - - CASSPASGNSNQPQHF TGTGCCAGCAGTCCTGCGTCGGGGAATAGCAATCAGCCCCAGCATTTT
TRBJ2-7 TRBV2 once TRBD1 CASGQGRYEQYF TGTGCCTCCGGACAGGGTCGATACGAGCAGTACTTC
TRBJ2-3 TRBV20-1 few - CSATADTQYF TGCAGTGCTACAGCAGATACGCAGTATTTT
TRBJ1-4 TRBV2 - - CAIPKGGDDGEKLFF TGTGCCATACCCAAGGGGGGGGACGATGGTGAAAAACTGTTTTTT
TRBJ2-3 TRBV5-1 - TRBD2 CASSPWTSGGYPDTQYF TGCGCCAGCAGCCCCTGGACTAGCGGGGGTTACCCAGATACGCAGTATTTT
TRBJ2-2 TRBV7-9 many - CASSLDSGHPTGELFF TGTGCCAGCAGCTTAGATAGCGGACACCCCACCGGGGAGCTGTTTTTT
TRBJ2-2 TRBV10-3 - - CASEGRMNTGELFF TGTGCCTCGGAGGGCAGGATGAACACCGGGGAGCTGTTTTTT
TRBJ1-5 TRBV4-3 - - CASSQDLNTPQHF TGCGCCAGCAGCCAAGATTTAAATACACCCCAGCATTTT
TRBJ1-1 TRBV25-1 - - CASSELVAGGLETEAFF TGTGCCAGCAGTGAATTGGTTGCCGGGGGGTTAGAAACTGAAGCTTTCTTT
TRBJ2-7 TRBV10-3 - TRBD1 CAISEGDRGYEQYF TGTGCCATCAGTGAGGGGGACAGGGGGTACGAGCAGTACTTC
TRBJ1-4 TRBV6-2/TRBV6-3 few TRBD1 CASSLQGSEKLFF TGTGCCAGCAGCCTACAGGGGAGTGAAAAACTGTTTTTT
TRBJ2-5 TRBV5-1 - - CASSLESLRGTQYF TGCGCCAGCAGCTTGGAGTCCCTCCGGGGGACCCAGTACTTC
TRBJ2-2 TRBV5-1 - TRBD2 CASSFDSGGAAGELFF TGCGCCAGCAGCTTCGATAGCGGGGGGGCCGCCGGGGAGCTGTTTTTT
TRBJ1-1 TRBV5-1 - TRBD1 CASNGQGDTEAFF TGCGCCAGCAACGGACAGGGGGACACTGAAGCTTTCTTT
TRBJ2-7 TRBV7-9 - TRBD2 CASSPTGTSDEQYF TGTGCCAGCAGCCCCACCGGAACTAGCGACGAGCAGTACTTC
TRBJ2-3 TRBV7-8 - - CASSLGSYGASTDTQYF TGTGCCAGCAGCTTAGGCTCTTACGGAGCGAGCACAGATACGCAGTATTTT
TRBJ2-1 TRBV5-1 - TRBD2 CASSPPAGGQDEQFF TGCGCCAGCAGCCCCCCTGCGGGAGGGCAGGACGAGCAGTTCTTC
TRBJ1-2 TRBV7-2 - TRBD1 CASSLIQGAPSGYTF TGTGCCAGCAGCTTAATCCAGGGGGCTCCTAGTGGCTACACCTTC
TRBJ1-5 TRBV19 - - CASSIQAGAGSNQPQHF TGTGCCAGTAGTATCCAGGCAGGGGCTGGAAGCAATCAGCCCCAGCATTTT
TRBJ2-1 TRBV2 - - CASRGWAGEQFF TGTGCCAGCAGGGGGTGGGCGGGTGAGCAGTTCTTC
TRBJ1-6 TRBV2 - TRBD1 CASTTVVQGANPSPLHF TGTGCCAGCACTACCGTAGTCCAGGGGGCTAACCCTTCACCCCTCCACTTT
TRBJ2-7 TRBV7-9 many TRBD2 CASGSGGTYEQYF TGTGCCAGCGGGAGCGGGGGTACCTACGAGCAGTACTTC
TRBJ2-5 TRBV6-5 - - CASRGPAGEETQYF TGTGCCAGCAGAGGACCGGCCGGGGAGGAGACCCAGTACTTC
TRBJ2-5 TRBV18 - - CASSLADFQETQYF TGTGCCAGCTCACTGGCGGACTTCCAAGAGACCCAGTACTTC
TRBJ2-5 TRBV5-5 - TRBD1 CASSFTGGVETQYF TGTGCCAGCAGCTTCACAGGGGGCGTAGAGACCCAGTACTTC
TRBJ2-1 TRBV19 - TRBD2 CASKPSGMRYEQFF TGTGCCAGTAAGCCTAGCGGGATGAGGTATGAGCAGTTCTTC
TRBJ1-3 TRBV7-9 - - CASSPRVGRTMKF TGTGCCAGCAGCCCTCGGGTGGGGAGGACAATGAAGTTT
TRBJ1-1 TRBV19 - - CASSSWATKNTEAFF TGTGCCAGTAGTAGTTGGGCAACCAAGAACACTGAAGCTTTCTTT
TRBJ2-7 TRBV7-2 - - CASSLSVSSYEQYF TGTGCCAGCAGCTTATCCGTCAGCTCCTACGAGCAGTACTTC
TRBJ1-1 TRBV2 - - CASILDKPITEAFF -
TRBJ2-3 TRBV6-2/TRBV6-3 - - CASSYRGEPTDTQYF TGTGCCAGCAGTTACCGCGGGGAGCCCACAGATACGCAGTATTTT
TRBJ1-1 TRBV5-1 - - CASSLAWQLNTEAFF TGCGCCAGCAGCTTGGCCTGGCAGTTGAACACTGAAGCTTTCTTT
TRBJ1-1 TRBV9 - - CASSPQTKGGTAFF TGTGCCAGCAGCCCACAGACTAAAGGAGGGACAGCTTTCTTT
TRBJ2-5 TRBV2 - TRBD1 CASSVGQLQETQYF TGTGCCAGCAGCGTGGGACAGCTCCAAGAGACCCAGTACTTC
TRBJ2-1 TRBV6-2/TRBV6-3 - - CASSTGTLSYNEQFF TGTGCCAGCAGTACCGGGACTTTATCCTACAATGAGCAGTTCTTC
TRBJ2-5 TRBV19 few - CASSINFQRQETQYF TGTGCCAGTAGTATTAATTTCCAGCGGCAAGAGACCCAGTACTTC
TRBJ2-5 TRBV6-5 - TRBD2 CASSHGLAGEETQYF TGTGCCAGCAGTCACGGACTAGCGGGGGAAGAGACCCAGTACTTC
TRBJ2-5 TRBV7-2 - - CASSLLAETQYF TGTGCCAGCAGCTTATTAGCTGAGACCCAGTACTTC